This T cell receptor (beta chain) emerged from a study of T-cell reconstitution after alpha-beta-depleted transplantation in children. Overall study findings and caveats: A year had passed since transplant, and T-cell counts and diversity by then came mostly from newly produced T cells.

Germline lookup yields CDR1 SGHVS and CDR2 FNYEAQ. This CDR3 has 19 residues. The trim removed 1 base at V and 5 bases at J, leaving 17 bases unmatched. As it was prepared, the TCRbeta library received unique molecular identifiers. TCRdb re-called the PCR reads through MiXCR, storing one row per CDR3 protein. This table has a few hundred thousand distinct CDR3 sequences, about 25% appearing once. This clonotype was recorded at least ten times. Its antigen is currently unknown. This receptor was identified in a girl aged 2-10 years with Fanconi anemia, due to receive a stem cell transplant. The chain joins TRBV7-6 to TRBJ2-1, with 7 bases identical to TRBD2. The sample in question was PBMCs, obtained before TCRalphabeta/CD19-depleted stem cell transplant. The CDR3 reads CASSLVTAWRGSINNEQFF. The DNA for the CDR3 is TGTGCCAGCAGCTTAGTTACGGCCTGGCGGGGGTCAATTAACAATGAGCAGTTCTTC.